The T cell receptor (beta chain) described here comes from a study of T cell repertoires in cytomegalovirus infection. Whole-study context: Public TCR beta signature analysis indicated the presence of both CMV infection and matching HLA type.

Study results and caveats: CMV-specific HLA-C-restricted TCR beta clonotypes dominated the ex vivo response.

The CDR3 totals 13 residues. Trimming removed 6 bases at V and 1 base at J, with 9 bases between. TCRdb used MiXCR to reprocess the reads, holding one entry per CDR3 protein. The sample has more than 350,000 distinct CDR3 sequences, approximately 31% seen once. This clonotype came up many times. Its antigen is not identified. The chain combines TRBV12-3 or TRBV12-4 with TRBJ1-1; D ambiguous. Sequenced sample: PBMCs. This sequence was found in a human donor in good health (CMV status not recorded). Some clones in this sample may be carry-over from other donors' samples. The CDR3 sequence is CASSSGTNTEAFF. CDR3 coding DNA: TGTGCCAGCAGCTCCGGCACGAACACTGAAGCTTTCTTT.